The source of this T cell receptor (beta chain) is a study of PD-1 blockade in mismatch repair-deficient tumors. Whole-study context: Patients had about a dozen mismatch repair-deficient cancer types and were previously treated and progressing.

The repertoire was sequenced with immunoSEQ multiplex PCR; TCRdb's copy has only in-frame clones and lacks some. This sample has 40,000 to 60,000 clones, with 81% found just once. With 6 bases clipped from V and 4 bases from J, the junction kept 6 bases outside the gene matches. CDR1 is SGHTA and CDR2 is FQGTGA in the germline V gene. The CDR3 length is 14 residues. All patients were mismatch repair deficient, assessed by either PCR or immunohistochemistry. A few pembrolizumab responders had their TCRs sequenced. Sequences were derived from peripheral blood, sampled approximately 18 weeks after starting pembrolizumab. This chain uses TRBV7-3 with TRBJ2-7; 10 bases are a match to TRBD1. The origin of this receptor is an adult with mismatch repair-deficient cancer. CDR3 loop: CASSLGQGNYEQYF. DNA of the CDR3: TGTGCCAGCAGTCTGGGACAGGGGAATTACGAGCAGTACTTC. Supplemented by reference TRBV7-3 and TRBJ2-7, the full variable domain reads GAGVSQTPSNKVTEKGKYVELRCDPISGHTALYWYRQSLGQGPEFLIYFQGTGAADDSGLPNDRFFAVRPEGSVSTLKIQRTERGDSAVYLCASSLGQGNYEQYFGPGTRLTVT.